Shown below are 5 T cell receptor beta chains from a single sample sequenced in a study of blood T cell repertoires in COVID-19. Sequenced by immunoSEQ multiplex PCR; TCRdb stores in-frame clones only, minus some. The repertoire holds 430,000 or so clones, about 88% seen once, with 1.4% to 1.5% in the top ten. The sequencing input was PBMCs or T cells enriched from blood (not recorded which). Receptors were obtained from a woman aged 18-29 years who had been exposed to COVID-19.

Here the CDR3 reads CASSTFRGYEQYF. CDR3 nucleotide sequence: TGTGCCAGTTCAACCTTCAGGGGCTACGAGCAGTACTTC. The J gene is TRBJ2-7, the V gene TRBV27; a possible D gene is TRBD1 (6 bases). Germline values: CDR1 MNHEY, CDR2 SMNVEV (reference sequence). Trimming shortened V by 9 bases and J by 3 bases, and 15 bases separated the two germline ends. The CDR3 has 13 amino acids.

This clone showed up just once. The chain recombines TRBV3-1 (or the pseudogene TRBV3-2) with TRBJ1-5, with unresolved D. The CDR3 has 14 amino acids. Germline values: CDR1 LGHDT, CDR2 YNNKEL (reference sequence). Deletions cut 0 bases from V and 3 bases from J, with 6 bases between. In nucleotides, the CDR3 is TGTGCCAGCAGCCAAGATTGGGCCAATCAGCCCCAGCATTTT. Translation gives CASSQDWANQPQHF.

This clone has just one count. The chain employs TRBV7-3 and TRBJ2-7; TRBD2 is a possible D gene (5 bases). Per germline, CDR1 SGHTA and CDR2 FQGTGA. CDR3 length: 15 residues. Trimming stripped 2 bases from V and 5 bases from J, with 16 bases between. CDR3 residues: CASSLSGGLANEQYF. Written as DNA, the CDR3 is TGTGCCAGCAGCTTATCCGGTGGGCTAGCTAACGAGCAGTACTTC.

Regarding this clone: Other DNA sequences from this sample encode an identical CDR3 as well. The chain carries TRBV7-9 and TRBJ1-5, with 9 nucleotides matching TRBD1. The CDR3 runs 15 residues. Losses at the gene ends were 5 bases for V and 2 bases for J; bases not matched to a gene: 4. CDR1 and CDR2 from the germline V gene are SEHNR and FQNEAQ (reference sequence). CDR3 in DNA: TGTGCCAGCAGCCCACAGGGGGCTGGCAATCAGCCCCAGCATTTT. This encodes CASSPQGAGNQPQHF.

The chain recombines TRBV7-2 with TRBJ2-3, with 12 bases aligning to TRBD2. The ends lost 1 base at V and 4 bases at J; junction bases unmatched: 3. CDR3 length: 16 residues. Germline-derived CDR1 and CDR2 are SGHTA and FQGNSA. Here the CDR3 DNA reads TGTGCCAGCAGCTTAGAGGCTAGCGGGGGGGCAGATACGCAGTATTTT. Encoded protein: CASSLEASGGADTQYF.